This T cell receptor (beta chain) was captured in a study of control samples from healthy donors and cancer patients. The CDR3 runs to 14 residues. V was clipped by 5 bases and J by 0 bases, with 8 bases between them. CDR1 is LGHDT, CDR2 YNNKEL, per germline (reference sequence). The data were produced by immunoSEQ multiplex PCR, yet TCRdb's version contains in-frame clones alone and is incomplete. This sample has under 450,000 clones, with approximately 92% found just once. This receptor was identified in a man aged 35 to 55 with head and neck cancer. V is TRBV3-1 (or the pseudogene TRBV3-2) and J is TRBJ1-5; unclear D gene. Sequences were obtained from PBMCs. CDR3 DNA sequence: TGTGCCAGCAGCTCAGACGGTAGCAATCAGCCCCAGCATTTT. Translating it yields CASSSDGSNQPQHF.